This TCR beta chain was sequenced for a study of blood T cells in healthy people across ages. A second PCR of 7 to 11 cycles used a sample-barcoded 5' primer and a J-beta primer mix. TCRdb reprocessed the 5' RACE reads via MiXCR and lists one record per CDR3 protein. The sample lists 650,000 to 900,000 distinct CDR3 sequences, around two thirds occurring once. The ends lost 0 bases at V and 1 base at J; junction bases unmatched: 5. CDR1 and CDR2 from the germline V gene are SGHRS and YFSETQ. This CDR3 is 16 amino acids long. The origin of this receptor is a young man in good health. Sequencing input: blood. The chain carries TRBV5-1 and TRBJ1-1; 8 positions agree with TRBD1. This CDR3 reads CASSLEGTGRNTEAFF. The CDR3 nucleotides read TGCGCCAGCAGCTTGGAAGGGACAGGTCGGAACACTGAAGCTTTCTTT.